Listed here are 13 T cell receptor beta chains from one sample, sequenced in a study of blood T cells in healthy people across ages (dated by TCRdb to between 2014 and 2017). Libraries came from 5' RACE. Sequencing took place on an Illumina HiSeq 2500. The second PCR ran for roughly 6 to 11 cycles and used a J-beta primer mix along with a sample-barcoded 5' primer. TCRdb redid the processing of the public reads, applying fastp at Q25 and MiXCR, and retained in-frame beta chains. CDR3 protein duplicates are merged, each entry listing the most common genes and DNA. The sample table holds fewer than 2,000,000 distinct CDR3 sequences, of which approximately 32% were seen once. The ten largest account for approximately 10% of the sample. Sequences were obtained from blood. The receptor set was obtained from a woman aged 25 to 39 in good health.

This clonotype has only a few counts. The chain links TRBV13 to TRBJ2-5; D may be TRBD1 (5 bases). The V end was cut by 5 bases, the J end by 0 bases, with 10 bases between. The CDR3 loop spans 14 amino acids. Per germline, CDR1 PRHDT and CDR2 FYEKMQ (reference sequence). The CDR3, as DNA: TGTGCCAGCAGCCAGAGACAGAACCAAGAGACCCAGTACTTC. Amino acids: CASSQRQNQETQYF.

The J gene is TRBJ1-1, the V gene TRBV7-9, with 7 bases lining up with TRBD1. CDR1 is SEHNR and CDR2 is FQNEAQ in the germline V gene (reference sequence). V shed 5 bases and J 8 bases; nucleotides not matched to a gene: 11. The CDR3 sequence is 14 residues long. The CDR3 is CASSPQRQGDEAFF. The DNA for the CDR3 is TGTGCCAGCAGCCCCCAGCGACAGGGCGACGAAGCTTTCTTT.

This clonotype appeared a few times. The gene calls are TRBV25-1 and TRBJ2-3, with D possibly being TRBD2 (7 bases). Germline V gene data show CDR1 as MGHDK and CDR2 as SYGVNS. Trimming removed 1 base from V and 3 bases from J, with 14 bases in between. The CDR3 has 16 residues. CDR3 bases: TGTGCCAGCAGTGAATCTAGGGGGGGCTTAACAGATACGCAGTATTTT. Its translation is CASSESRGGLTDTQYF.

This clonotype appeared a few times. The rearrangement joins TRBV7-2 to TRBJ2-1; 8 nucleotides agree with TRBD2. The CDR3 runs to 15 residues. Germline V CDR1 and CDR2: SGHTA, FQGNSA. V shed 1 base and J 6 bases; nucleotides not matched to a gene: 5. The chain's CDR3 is CASSLERGGGNEQFF. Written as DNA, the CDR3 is TGTGCCAGCAGCTTAGAACGGGGGGGCGGCAATGAGCAGTTCTTC.

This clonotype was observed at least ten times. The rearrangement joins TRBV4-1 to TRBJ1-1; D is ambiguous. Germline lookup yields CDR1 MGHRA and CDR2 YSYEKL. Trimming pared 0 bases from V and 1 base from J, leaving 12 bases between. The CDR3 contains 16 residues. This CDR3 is CASSQDRLWRNTEAFF. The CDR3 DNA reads TGCGCCAGCAGCCAAGATCGGTTGTGGCGGAACACTGAAGCTTTCTTT.

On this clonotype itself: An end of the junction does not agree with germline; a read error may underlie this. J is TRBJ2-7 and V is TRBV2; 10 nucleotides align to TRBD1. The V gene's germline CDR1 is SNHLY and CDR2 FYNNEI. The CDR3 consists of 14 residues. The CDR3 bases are TGTCCCAGCAGTGGGGACAGGGGTTTAAGCGAGCAGTACTTC. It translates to CPSSGDRGLSEQYF.

The CDR3 region is CASSSNKIGGISGANVLTF. DNA for the CDR3: TGTGCCAGCAGCTCGAATAAGATTGGAGGGATCTCTGGGGCCAACGTCCTGACTTTC. This rearrangement joins TRBV7-9 to TRBJ2-6, with D possibly being TRBD2 (6 bases). V shed 4 bases and J shed 0 bases, with 19 bases lying between them. The length of the CDR3 is 19 residues. Looked up from germline, CDR1 is SEHNR and CDR2 is FQNEAQ (reference sequence).

The CDR3 loop is CSANSAGSGVQETQYF. In nucleotides, the CDR3 is TGCAGTGCTAACAGCGCCGGGAGCGGGGTCCAAGAGACCCAGTACTTC. The genes are TRBV20-1 and TRBJ2-5, with TRBD2 matching over 7 bases. Germline V gene sequence: CDR1 DFQATT, CDR2 SNEGSKA (reference sequence). Losses at the gene ends were 4 bases for V and 1 base for J; bases not matched to a gene: 12. The CDR3 spans 16 residues.

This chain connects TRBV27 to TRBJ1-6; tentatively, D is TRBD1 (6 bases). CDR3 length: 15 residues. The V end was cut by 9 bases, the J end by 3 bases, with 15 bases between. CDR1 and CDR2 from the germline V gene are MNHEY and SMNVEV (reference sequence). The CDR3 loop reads CASSPDRIYNSPLHF. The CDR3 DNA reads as TGTGCCAGTAGTCCCGACAGGATCTATAATTCACCCCTCCACTTT.

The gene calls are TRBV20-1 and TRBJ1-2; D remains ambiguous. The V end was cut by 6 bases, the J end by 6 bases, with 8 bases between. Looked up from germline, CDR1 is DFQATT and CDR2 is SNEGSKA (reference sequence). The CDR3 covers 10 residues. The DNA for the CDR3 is TGCAGTGCACACGGAAATGGCTACACCTTC. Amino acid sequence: CSAHGNGYTF.

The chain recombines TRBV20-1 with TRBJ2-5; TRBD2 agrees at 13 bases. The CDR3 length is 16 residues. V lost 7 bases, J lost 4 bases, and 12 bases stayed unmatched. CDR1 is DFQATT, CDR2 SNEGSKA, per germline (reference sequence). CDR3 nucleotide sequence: TGCAGTGTTCCGGGACTAGCGGGACAGCGGGGAGAGACCCAGTACTTC. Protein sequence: CSVPGLAGQRGETQYF.

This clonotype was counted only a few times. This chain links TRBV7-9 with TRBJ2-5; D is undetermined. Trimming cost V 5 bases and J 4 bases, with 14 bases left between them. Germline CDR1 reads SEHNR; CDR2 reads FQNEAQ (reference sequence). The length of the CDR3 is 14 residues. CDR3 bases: TGTGCCAGCAGCCCCACCTCCGTCGGAGAGACCCAGTACTTC. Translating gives CASSPTSVGETQYF.

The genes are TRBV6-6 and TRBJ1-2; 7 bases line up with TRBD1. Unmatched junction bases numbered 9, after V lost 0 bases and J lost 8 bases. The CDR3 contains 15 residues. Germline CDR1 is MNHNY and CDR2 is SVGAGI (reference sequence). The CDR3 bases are TGTGCCAGCAGTTACTCAGAAAGTGACAGGGTCGGCTACACCTTC. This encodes CASSYSESDRVGYTF.